This T cell receptor (beta chain) was sequenced in a study of read filtering for tumor transcriptome and immune sequencing. Germline-derived CDR1 and CDR2 are SGHAT and FQNNGV. The CDR3 has 14 residues. V lost 1 base to trimming and J lost 9 bases; unmatched junction nucleotides: 4. From about 400 ng of RNA, a library with molecular barcoded alpha/delta and beta/gamma adaptors was made. TCRdb processed the reads anew with MiXCR; each CDR3 protein has one entry. The sample holds 90,000 to 95,000 distinct CDR3 sequences, approximately 21% seen once. The receptor's source is a donor older than 35 with multiple myeloma. V is TRBV11-2 and J is TRBJ1-2; 11 nucleotides line up with TRBD1. Sequencing was done on a sample of a population of CD138-negative cells sorted from bone marrow. DNA of the CDR3: TGTGCCAGCAGCTTAGGTGGGACAGGGGGGAGCTACACCTTC. It translates to CASSLGGTGGSYTF. Complete variable domain (other parts from reference TRBV11-2 and TRBJ1-2): EAGVAQSPRYKIIEKRQSVAFWCNPISGHATLYWYQQILGQGPKLLIQFQNNGVVDDSQLPKDRFSAERLKGVDSTLKIQPAKLEDSAVYLCASSLGGTGGSYTFGSGTRLTVV.